The 26 T cell receptor beta chains listed next were all sequenced from one sample in a study of human T cells and chemical hapten exposure. Time point defined: patch test 3, about 24 weeks after DPC sensitization. Treatment meaning: therapeutic diphenylcyclopropenone sensitization with weekly scalp DPC. From the RACE reads, TCRdb called clonotypes with MiXCR, one entry per CDR3 protein. The sample yields tens of thousands of distinct CDR3 sequences, around 12% seen once. The sequences come from whole blood, collected in connection with sensitization to the hapten diphenylcyclopropenone (DPC). These receptors were obtained from a man younger than 45 with alopecia areata. Some clones in this sample may be carry-over from other donors' samples.

Many counts were recorded for this clonotype. The rearrangement joins TRBV25-1 to TRBJ2-5; TRBD1 agrees at 8 bases. CDR3 length equals 16 residues. CDR1 and CDR2 from the germline V gene are MGHDK and SYGVNS. J gave up 1 base and V 1 base, and 5 bases lay outside the gene matches. The CDR3 DNA follows: TGTGCCAGCAGTGAATTGACCGGACAGGGCCAAGAGACCCAGTACTTC. Its protein product is CASSELTGQGQETQYF.

The gene calls are TRBV6-1 and TRBJ2-3, with 12 bases identical to TRBD2. From germline, CDR1 is MNHNS and CDR2 SASEGT. The trim removed 7 bases at V and 7 bases at J, leaving 9 bases unmatched. This CDR3 is 15 amino acids long. The CDR3: CASNPLAGGRNTQYF. CDR3 bases: TGTGCCAGCAACCCTCTAGCGGGGGGGCGCAATACGCAGTATTTT.

This clonotype was observed a handful of times. This CDR3 reads CSVTRGGTEAFF. The CDR3, as DNA: TGCAGCGTAACTAGGGGTGGCACTGAAGCTTTCTTT. The chain employs TRBV29-1 and TRBJ1-1, with D possibly being TRBD1 (5 bases). CDR3 length: 12 residues. Germline-derived CDR1 and CDR2 are SQVTM and ANQGSEA. With 6 bases removed from V and 4 bases from J, the gap between germline ends came to 12 bases.

In this sample, this clonotype turned up a few times. The DNA for the CDR3 is TGTGCCAGCAGCCGGGGGGACCAGCCCCAGCATTTT. Residues: CASSRGDQPQHF. The rearrangement uses TRBV3-1 and TRBJ1-5; possible D gene TRBD1, 5 bases. Trimming took 4 bases from V and 7 from J, leaving 8 bases between them. CDR3 length: 12 amino acids. Germline loops: CDR1 LGHDT, CDR2 YNNKEL (reference sequence).

The chain links TRBV6-4 to TRBJ1-3, with unresolved D. CDR1 is MRHNA, CDR2 SNTAGT, per germline. V gave up 4 bases and J gave up 2 bases, with 6 bases separating them. The CDR3 is 13 amino acids. The DNA of the CDR3 is TGTGCCAGCAGTGTTGCCCCTGGAAACACCATATATTTT. Amino acids: CASSVAPGNTIYF.

This clonotype occurred many times. CDR3 region: CASSPRKDRYNEQFF. The CDR3 DNA sequence: TGTGCCAGCTCACCAAGGAAGGACAGGTACAATGAGCAGTTCTTC. The V call is TRBV18, the J call TRBJ2-1; TRBD1 aligns across 7 bases. The CDR3 contains 15 residues. Germline assignment: CDR1 KGHSH and CDR2 LQKENI. V trimming: 2 bases; J trimming: 4 bases; junction bases outside the gene matches: 5.

There are many counts of this clonotype. This chain connects TRBV29-1 to TRBJ1-1, with D unresolved. Looked up from germline, CDR1 is SQVTM and CDR2 is ANQGSEA. The CDR3 extends over 13 amino acids. The V and J ends lost 4 bases and 2 bases respectively, with 11 bases between them. The CDR3 region is CSVGTGSNTEAFF. CDR3 bases: TGCAGCGTTGGAACGGGATCAAACACTGAAGCTTTCTTT.

This clonotype showed up many times. This chain links TRBV7-8 with TRBJ1-3, with D possibly being TRBD1 (5 bases). This CDR3 region has 14 residues. From germline, CDR1 is SGHVS and CDR2 FQNEAQ. V was cut by 1 base and J by 8 bases, with 12 bases left in between. DNA of the CDR3: TGTGCCAGCAGCTTAGAGACCGGGGGGTACACCATATATTTT. Residues: CASSLETGGYTIYF.

This clonotype showed up just a few times. The V gene is TRBV4-1, the J gene TRBJ2-7; D not certain. Per germline, CDR1 MGHRA and CDR2 YSYEKL. With 0 bases removed from V and 6 bases from J, the gap between germline ends came to 18 bases. The CDR3 is made up of 16 amino acids. CDR3 nucleotide sequence: TGCGCCAGCAGCCAAGATCCAGGTACCCTCCTGGGCGAGCAGTACTTC. Protein: CASSQDPGTLLGEQYF.

This clonotype occurred many times. The V call is TRBV7-2, the J call TRBJ2-1; the D is unclear. Germline loops: CDR1 SGHTA, CDR2 FQGNSA. The CDR3 spans 13 residues. The V end was cut by 4 bases, the J end by 4 bases, with 8 bases between. In DNA form, the CDR3 reads TGTGCCAGCAGCTCACAGAAGTACAATGAGCAGTTCTTC. Translation: CASSSQKYNEQFF.

There are a few counts of this clonotype. This sequence joins TRBV5-1 and TRBJ1-1; perhaps TRBD1 as D (5 bases). V was pared by 0 bases and J by 4 bases, with 13 bases between. CDR3 length equals 15 residues. Germline CDR1 and CDR2: SGHRS and YFSETQ. This CDR3 is CASSLEAQGFTEAFF. CDR3 bases: TGCGCCAGCAGCTTGGAGGCCCAGGGATTCACTGAAGCTTTCTTT.

This clonotype was seen at least ten times. The chain links TRBV5-4 to TRBJ2-2, with 11 positions matching TRBD2. The CDR3 contains 16 residues. V shed 7 bases, J shed 6 bases, and the junction held 11 bases outside the gene matches. Germline values: CDR1 SGHNT, CDR2 YYREEE (reference sequence). This CDR3 is CASAIAGGTMAGELFF. CDR3 bases: TGTGCCAGCGCAATAGCGGGGGGGACAATGGCCGGGGAGCTGTTTTTT.

This clonotype occurred a few times. The chain uses TRBV11-2 and TRBJ2-7; TRBD1 matches at 7 bases. V lost 0 bases, J lost 2 bases, and 4 bases stayed unmatched. In germline, CDR1 is SGHAT, CDR2 FQNNGV. This CDR3 spans 15 amino acids. The CDR3 spells CASSLEGTAPYEQYF. CDR3 DNA: TGTGCCAGCAGCTTAGAGGGGACAGCTCCCTACGAGCAGTACTTC.

CDR3 in DNA: TGCGCCAGCAGCCAAGAATCGACAGGTTCCCAGCATTTT. Its protein is CASSQESTGSQHF. The chain employs TRBV4-1 and TRBJ1-5, with a weak D call TRBD1 (6 bases). V was shortened by 0 bases and J by 11 bases, with 11 bases between the two germline ends. The CDR3 spans 13 residues. Germline assignment: CDR1 MGHRA and CDR2 YSYEKL.

This clonotype occurred a few times. This rearrangement joins TRBV6-1 to TRBJ1-2; tentatively, D is TRBD1 (5 bases). The CDR3 extends over 13 amino acids. The germline V and J ends were trimmed by 11 bases and 2 bases, with 15 bases remaining between them. Germline CDR1 reads MNHNS; CDR2 reads SASEGT. DNA of the CDR3: TGTGCCGGACGGATGGGGGGGAACTATGGCTACACCTTC. This sequence encodes CAGRMGGNYGYTF.

This clonotype was detected many times. This chain connects TRBV20-1 to TRBJ2-5; the match to TRBD2 covers 8 bases. The CDR3 is 16 amino acids. Germline CDR1 and CDR2: DFQATT and SNEGSKA (reference sequence). Losses at the gene ends were 5 bases for V and 4 bases for J; bases not matched to a gene: 15. The CDR3 nucleotides are TGCAGTGCTCGCCGGGGGGGCACTAGGCTGCTAGAGACCCAGTACTTC. It codes for CSARRGGTRLLETQYF.

This clonotype was counted a few times. The chain is built from TRBV4-1 and TRBJ2-3, with 8 bases identical to TRBD2. Germline V gene sequence: CDR1 MGHRA, CDR2 YSYEKL. Trimming removed 1 base from V and 0 bases from J; junction bases left unmatched: 6. The CDR3 has 17 amino acids. The CDR3 sequence is CASSQATSGGSTDTQYF. CDR3 coding DNA: TGCGCCAGCAGCCAAGCGACGAGCGGGGGTAGCACAGATACGCAGTATTTT.

The CDR3 DNA reads TGTGCCAGCAGTCTCCGCCCAGGGCTAAAACCCTACGAGCAGTACTTC. It translates to CASSLRPGLKPYEQYF. The gene calls are TRBV12-3 or TRBV12-4 and TRBJ2-7, with a weak D call TRBD1 (5 bases). V lost 5 bases, J lost 2 bases, and 19 bases lay in between. This CDR3 has 16 residues.

This clonotype was observed a handful of times. The chain couples TRBV29-1 to TRBJ2-1, with a possible D match to TRBD2 (6 bases). V was shortened by 8 bases and J by 8 bases, with 19 bases between the two germline ends. Looked up from germline, CDR1 is SQVTM and CDR2 is ANQGSEA. There are 13 residues in the CDR3. CDR3 sequence: CSSPAWGVDEQFF. The CDR3, as DNA: TGCAGCTCCCCTGCGTGGGGGGTCGATGAGCAGTTCTTC.

This clonotype was seen repeatedly, ten times or more. The chain joins TRBV29-1 to TRBJ2-1; D gene unclear. Germline V gene data show CDR1 as SQVTM and CDR2 as ANQGSEA. Trimming took off 4 bases at V and 8 bases at J, with 6 bases between the two ends. The CDR3 covers 10 residues. Here the CDR3 reads CSVGWDEQFF. The CDR3 nucleotides are TGCAGCGTTGGGTGGGATGAGCAGTTCTTC.

This clonotype was detected many times. The chain joins TRBV11-2 to TRBJ1-2; D remains unclear. V lost 0 bases, J lost 0 bases, and 14 bases lay in between. The CDR3 spans 17 residues. The V gene's germline CDR1 is SGHAT and CDR2 FQNNGV. CDR3 in amino acids: CASSLDRGRASNYGYTF. The CDR3 DNA follows: TGTGCCAGCAGCTTAGACCGTGGTAGGGCATCTAACTATGGCTACACCTTC.

This clonotype has just a few counts. The rearrangement links TRBV7-3 to TRBJ2-1, with D possibly TRBD2 on 5 matching bases. Germline loops: CDR1 SGHTA, CDR2 FQGTGA. The CDR3 is 15 amino acids. With 2 bases removed from V and 8 bases from J, the gap between germline ends came to 16 bases. The CDR3: CASSLYSSPEDEQFF. The CDR3 DNA is TGTGCCAGCAGCTTATACTCTAGCCCCGAGGATGAGCAGTTCTTC.

There are many counts of this clonotype. The rearrangement uses TRBV12-3 or TRBV12-4 and TRBJ1-5; D is uncertain. Deletions cut 3 bases from V and 0 bases from J, with 6 bases between. There are 14 residues in the CDR3. The CDR3 protein is CASSFDNSNQPQHF. The CDR3 bases are TGTGCCAGCAGTTTCGACAATAGCAATCAGCCCCAGCATTTT.

This clonotype was observed many times. V gene TRBV20-1 combines with J gene TRBJ2-1, with D possibly called TRBD1 or TRBD2 (6 bases each). Between the trimmed V and J ends, which lost 4 bases and 4 bases, there was a span of 11 bases. The germline V gene encodes CDR1 DFQATT and CDR2 SNEGSKA (reference sequence). The CDR3 is 13 amino acids. The CDR3 DNA sequence: TGCAGTGCTACGGGGGCGGAATACAATGAGCAGTTCTTC. Its protein is CSATGAEYNEQFF.

The sample holds many counts of this clonotype. The chain recombines TRBV6-6 with TRBJ1-4; D is undetermined. Germline CDR1 MNHNY, CDR2 SVGAGI (reference sequence). The CDR3 length is 13 residues. V shed 0 bases and J shed 4 bases, with 3 bases lying between them. The CDR3 spells CASSYSDNEKLFF. In DNA form, the CDR3 reads TGTGCCAGCAGTTACTCCGATAATGAAAAACTGTTTTTT.

This clonotype was counted many times. The V and J genes are TRBV15 and TRBJ2-3, with 8 bases aligning to TRBD2. Trimming at V came to 1 base and at J to 2 bases, leaving 11 bases not matched to a gene. Germline assignment: CDR1 LNHNV and CDR2 YYDKDF (reference sequence). The length of the CDR3 is 18 residues. The CDR3 region has the DNA TGTGCCACCAGCAGAGTTAGCGGGGAGACGCCACTCACAGATACGCAGTATTTT. It is translated as CATSRVSGETPLTDTQYF.